This TCR beta chain was identified in a study of blood T cell repertoires in COVID-19 (dated by TCRdb to about 2020). In the study overall: Collaborator samples came from the United States, Italy and Spain and covered acute and convalescent phases of COVID-19. Subjects who had been exposed to COVID-19, were actively infected with it, or had recovered from it provided the deeply sampled blood TCRbeta repertoires that made up the dataset. The repertoires were released in a freely available public database meant as a resource for research on the immune response to SARS-CoV-2. The material from the prospective study consisted of cDNA or gDNA derived from T cells, B-cell-depleted T cells, or PBMCs. The samples were drawn from the first 160 participants of the ongoing ImmuneRACE study and from 950 to 1,500 subjects provided by 6 global collaborators. A de-identified subject ID, COVID-19 status, age in years and sex were almost always included in the sample metadata. Where HLA class I and class II types were available, the types were taken from metadata supplied by the sample provider, not from assay-based typing.

Each collaborating institution followed its own protocols to collect whole blood in K2EDTA tubes. Collaborator samples were shipped for TCRbeta analysis as frozen whole blood, isolated PBMCs, or DNA extracted from either sample type. The sample holds one count of this clone. Its antigen is not yet known. Base quality data are lacking; no much larger clone is found one base away. TCRbeta CDR3 regions were amplified from genomic DNA using the immunoSEQ Assay, a bias-controlled multiplex PCR. On the authors' methods: The number of nucleated cells in each sample was estimated from the amplification of reference gene primers within the assay. To quantify the absolute abundance of each unique TCRbeta CDR3 rearrangement, sequence reads were collapsed and filtered. Productive Simpson clonality was computed per sample as the square root of Simpson's diversity index over productive rearrangements. Entries here come from immuneACCESS through TCRdb and include only in-frame sequences with V and J called. Some clones fail to appear in such tables; in the studies checked, an unresolved V gene covers under half of the shortfall, and the cause of the remainder is unknown. V and J calls and clone size are copied from that table; D and trimming were computed from the DNA. In this sample the table shows around 39,000 clones, 80% to 90% of which occur a single time. The top ten hold 8.5% to 10% of the sample.

Sequences MNHEY (CDR1) and SVGEGT (CDR2) are obtained from the germline V gene. Germline trimming: 5 bases from V, 4 bases from J; junction bases outside gene matches: 2. Inclusive of the bounding cysteine and phenylalanine, the CDR3 is 13 residues long. CDR3 DNA is the only sequence kept; it has 39 bases, read in frame from the first base. Points the paper makes about the study in general: The amount of clinical and demographic metadata varied by source and participant and was provided uncurated.

This TCR came from a human donor in a cohort sampled during active COVID-19. The specimen sequenced was peripheral blood. This sequence uses TRBV6-2 or TRBV6-3 and TRBJ1-2; TRBD1 fits 9 bases in the junction. The nucleotides read TGTGCCAGCAGTGGGGACAGGGCCTATGGCTACACCTTC. It encodes CASSGDRAYGYTF.